This TCR beta chain originates from a study of T cell responses to AZD1222 COVID-19 vaccine. Notes on the study in general: Vaccine-related CD4 TCRs covered spike, predominating at 160-218 and 743-854. Seropositivity was recorded at baseline in only six AZD1222 recipients. Among the donors, most were white British and more were female, and clonal diversity was possibly underestimated.

Libraries were prepared by immunoSEQ multiplex PCR; TCRdb keeps only in-frame clonotypes and omits some of them. Of 80,000 to 95,000 clones in the sample, about nine tenths are singletons; the top ten hold roughly 2.8%. Germline lookup yields CDR1 SGHVS and CDR2 FNYEAQ. The CDR3 consists of 11 residues. The ends were cut back, 1 base at V and 4 bases at J, with 2 bases in the middle. On this clone: Its target is unknown.

The starting material was peripheral blood, obtained on day 0 of MenACWY control vaccination. This sequence originates from an adult in good health. The genes are TRBV7-6 and TRBJ2-7; D not certain. CDR3 bases: TGTGCCAGCAGCTTAGAGTACGAGCAGTACTTC. Protein: CASSLEYEQYF.